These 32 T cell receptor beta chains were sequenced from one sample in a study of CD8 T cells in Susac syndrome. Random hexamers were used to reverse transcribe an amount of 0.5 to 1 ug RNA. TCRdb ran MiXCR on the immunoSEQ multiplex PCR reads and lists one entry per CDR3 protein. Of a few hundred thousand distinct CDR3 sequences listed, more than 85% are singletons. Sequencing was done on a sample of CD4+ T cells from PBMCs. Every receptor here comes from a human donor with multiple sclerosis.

In DNA, the CDR3 is TGTGCCAGCAGTGGGTGGAGCTTAAACGAGGATACGCAGTATTTT. Translating gives CASSGWSLNEDTQYF. The J gene is TRBJ2-3, the V gene TRBV2; D is ambiguous. CDR1 is SNHLY, CDR2 FYNNEI, per germline. The V and J ends lost 4 bases and 6 bases respectively, with 17 bases between them. The length of the CDR3 is 15 residues.

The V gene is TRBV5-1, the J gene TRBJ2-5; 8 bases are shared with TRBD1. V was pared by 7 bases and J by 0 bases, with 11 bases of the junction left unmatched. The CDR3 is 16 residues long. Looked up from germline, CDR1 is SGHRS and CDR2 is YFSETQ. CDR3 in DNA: TGCGCCAGCTCGATGACGACAGGGGTCTACCAAGAGACCCAGTACTTC. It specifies CASSMTTGVYQETQYF.

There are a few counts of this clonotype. CDR3 residues: CASSSGVADTQYF. CDR3 nucleotide sequence: TGTGCCAGTAGCTCCGGGGTTGCAGATACGCAGTATTTT. V usage is TRBV19 and J usage is TRBJ2-3, with D tentatively TRBD2 (5 bases). Germline CDR1 is LNHDA and CDR2 is SQIVND (reference sequence). This CDR3 region has 13 residues. Trimming removed 6 bases from V and 4 bases from J, with 11 bases in between.

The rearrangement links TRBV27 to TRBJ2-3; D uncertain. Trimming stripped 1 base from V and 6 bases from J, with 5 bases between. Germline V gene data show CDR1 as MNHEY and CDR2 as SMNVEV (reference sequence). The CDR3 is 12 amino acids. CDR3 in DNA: TGTGCCAGCAGTTTATGGGGTGATACGCAGTATTTT. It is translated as CASSLWGDTQYF.

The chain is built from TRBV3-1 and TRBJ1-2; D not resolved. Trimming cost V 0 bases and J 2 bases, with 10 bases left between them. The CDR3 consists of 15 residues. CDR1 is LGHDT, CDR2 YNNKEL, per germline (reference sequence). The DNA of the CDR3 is TGTGCCAGCAGCCAAGATGTAACGGACAACTATGGCTACACCTTC. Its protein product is CASSQDVTDNYGYTF.

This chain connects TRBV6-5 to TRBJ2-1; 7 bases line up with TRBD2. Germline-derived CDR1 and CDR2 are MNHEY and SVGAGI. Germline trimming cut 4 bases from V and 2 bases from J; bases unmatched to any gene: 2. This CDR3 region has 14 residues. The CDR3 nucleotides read TGTGCCAGCAGTTCCAGCGGGACCTACAATGAGCAGTTCTTC. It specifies CASSSSGTYNEQFF.

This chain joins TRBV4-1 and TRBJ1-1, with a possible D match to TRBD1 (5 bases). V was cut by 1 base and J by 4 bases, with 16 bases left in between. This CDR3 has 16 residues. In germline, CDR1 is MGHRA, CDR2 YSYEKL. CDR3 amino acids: CASSQGRPGSITEAFF. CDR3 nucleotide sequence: TGCGCCAGCAGCCAAGGCCGTCCAGGGTCTATCACTGAAGCTTTCTTT.

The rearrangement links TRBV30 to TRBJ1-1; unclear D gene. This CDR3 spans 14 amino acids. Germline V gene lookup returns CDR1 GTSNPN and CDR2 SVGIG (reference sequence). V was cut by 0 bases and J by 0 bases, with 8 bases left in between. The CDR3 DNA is TGTGCCTGGAGTGTTCAACTGATGAACACTGAAGCTTTCTTT. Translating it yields CAWSVQLMNTEAFF.

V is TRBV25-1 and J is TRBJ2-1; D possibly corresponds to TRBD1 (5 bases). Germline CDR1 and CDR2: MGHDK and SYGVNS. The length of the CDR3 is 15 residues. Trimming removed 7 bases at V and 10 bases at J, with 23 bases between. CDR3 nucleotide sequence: TGTGCCAGCAAGGGGCCCGGAAGGGTTTCAGGAGAGCAGTTCTTC. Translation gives CASKGPGRVSGEQFF.

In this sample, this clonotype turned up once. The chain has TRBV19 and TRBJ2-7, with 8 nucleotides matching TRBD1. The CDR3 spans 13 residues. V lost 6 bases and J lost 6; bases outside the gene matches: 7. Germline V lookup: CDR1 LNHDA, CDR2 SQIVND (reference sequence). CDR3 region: CASSTTGDVEQYF. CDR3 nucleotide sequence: TGTGCCAGTAGCACGACAGGGGACGTCGAGCAGTACTTC.

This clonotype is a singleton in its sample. The CDR3 loop is CSARAGTGDSPLHF. CDR3 nucleotides: TGCAGTGCTAGGGCCGGGACAGGAGATTCACCCCTCCACTTT. V usage is TRBV20-1 and J usage is TRBJ1-6, with TRBD1 identical over 8 bases. CDR3 length equals 14 residues. Losses at the gene ends were 3 bases for V and 8 bases for J; bases not matched to a gene: 6. The germline gives CDR1 DFQATT, CDR2 SNEGSKA (reference sequence).

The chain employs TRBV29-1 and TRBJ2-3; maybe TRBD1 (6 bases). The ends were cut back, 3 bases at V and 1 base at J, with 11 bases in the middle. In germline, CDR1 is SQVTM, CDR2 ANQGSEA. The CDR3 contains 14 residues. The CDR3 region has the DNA TGCAGCGTTGAGGAAGGGGGAGGCACAGATACGCAGTATTTT. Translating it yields CSVEEGGGTDTQYF.

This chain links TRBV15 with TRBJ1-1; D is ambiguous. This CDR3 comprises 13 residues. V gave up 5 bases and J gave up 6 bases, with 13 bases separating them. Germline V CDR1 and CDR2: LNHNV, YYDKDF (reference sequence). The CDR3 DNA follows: TGTGCCACCAGCTCTCTGGGTCGGGCTGAAGCTTTCTTT. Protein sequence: CATSSLGRAEAFF.

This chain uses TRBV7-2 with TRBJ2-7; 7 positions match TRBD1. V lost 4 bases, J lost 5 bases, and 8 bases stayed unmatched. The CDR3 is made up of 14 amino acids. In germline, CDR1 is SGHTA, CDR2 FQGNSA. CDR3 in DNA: TGTGCCAGCAGCTCCAAGACAGGGACCAACGAGCAGTACTTC. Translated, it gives CASSSKTGTNEQYF.

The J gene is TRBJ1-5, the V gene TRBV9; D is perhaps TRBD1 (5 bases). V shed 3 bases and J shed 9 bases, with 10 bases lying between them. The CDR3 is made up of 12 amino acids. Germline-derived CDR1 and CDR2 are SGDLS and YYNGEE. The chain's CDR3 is CASSGGDRPQHF. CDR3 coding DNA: TGTGCCAGCAGCGGAGGGGATCGGCCCCAGCATTTT.

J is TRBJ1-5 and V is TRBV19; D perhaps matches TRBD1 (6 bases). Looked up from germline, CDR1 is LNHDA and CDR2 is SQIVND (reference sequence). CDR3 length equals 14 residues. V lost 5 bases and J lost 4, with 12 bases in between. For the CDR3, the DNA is TGTGCCAGTAGTGCCCGACAGGCGAATCAGCCCCAGCATTTT. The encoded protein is CASSARQANQPQHF. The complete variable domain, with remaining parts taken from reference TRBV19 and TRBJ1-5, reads DGGITQSPKYLFRKEGQNVTLSCEQNLNHDAMYWYRQDPGQGLRLIYYSQIVNDFQKGDIAEGYSVSREKKESFPLTVTSAQKNPTAFYLCASSARQANQPQHFGDGTRLSIL.

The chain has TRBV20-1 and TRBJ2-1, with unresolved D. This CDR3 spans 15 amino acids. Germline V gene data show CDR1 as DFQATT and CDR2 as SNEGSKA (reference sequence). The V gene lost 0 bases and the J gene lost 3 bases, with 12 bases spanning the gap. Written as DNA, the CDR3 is TGCAGTGCTAGAGAAGCCTCATCCCTCTACAATGAGCAGTTCTTC. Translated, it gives CSAREASSLYNEQFF.

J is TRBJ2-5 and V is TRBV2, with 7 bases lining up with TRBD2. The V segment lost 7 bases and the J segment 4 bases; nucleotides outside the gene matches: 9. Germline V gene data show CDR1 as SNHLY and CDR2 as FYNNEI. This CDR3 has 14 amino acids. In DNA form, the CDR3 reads TGTGCCAGCACCGCCAGGGAGGGCGGAGAGACCCAGTACTTC. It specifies CASTAREGGETQYF.

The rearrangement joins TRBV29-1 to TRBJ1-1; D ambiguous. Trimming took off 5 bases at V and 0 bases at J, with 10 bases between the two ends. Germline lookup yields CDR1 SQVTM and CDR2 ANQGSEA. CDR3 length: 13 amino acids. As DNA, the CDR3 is TGCAGCGTTACCGTAACACTGAACACTGAAGCTTTCTTT. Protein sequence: CSVTVTLNTEAFF.

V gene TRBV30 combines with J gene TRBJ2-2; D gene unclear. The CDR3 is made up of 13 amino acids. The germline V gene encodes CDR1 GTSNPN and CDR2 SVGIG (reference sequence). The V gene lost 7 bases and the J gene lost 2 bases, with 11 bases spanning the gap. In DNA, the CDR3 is TGTGCCTTCTCGACGGTTAACACCGGGGAGCTGTTTTTT. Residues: CAFSTVNTGELFF.

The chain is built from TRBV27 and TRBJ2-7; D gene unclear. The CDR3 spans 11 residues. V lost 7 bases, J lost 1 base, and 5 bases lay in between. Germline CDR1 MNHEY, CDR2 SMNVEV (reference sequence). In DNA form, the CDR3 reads TGTGCCAGCATCCCTTCCTACGAGCAGTACTTC. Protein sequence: CASIPSYEQYF.

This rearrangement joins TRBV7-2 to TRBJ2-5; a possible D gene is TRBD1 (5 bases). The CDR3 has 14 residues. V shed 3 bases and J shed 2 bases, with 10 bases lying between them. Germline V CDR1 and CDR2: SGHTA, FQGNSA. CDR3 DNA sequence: TGTGCCAGCAGCTTGCAGGGATGGCAAGAGACCCAGTACTTC. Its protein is CASSLQGWQETQYF.

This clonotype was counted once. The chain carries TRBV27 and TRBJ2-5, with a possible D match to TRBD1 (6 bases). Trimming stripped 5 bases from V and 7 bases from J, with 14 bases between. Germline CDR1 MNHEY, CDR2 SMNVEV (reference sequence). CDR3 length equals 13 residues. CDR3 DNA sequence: TGTGCCAGCAGTCCCCGACAGGATGGGACCCAGTACTTC. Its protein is CASSPRQDGTQYF.

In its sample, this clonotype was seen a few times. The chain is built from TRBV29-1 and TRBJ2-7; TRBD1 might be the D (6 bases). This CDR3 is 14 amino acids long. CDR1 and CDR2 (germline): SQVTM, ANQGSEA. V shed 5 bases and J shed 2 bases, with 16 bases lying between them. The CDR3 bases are TGCAGCGTTTCTAACAGGGAACCCACCTACGAGCAGTACTTC. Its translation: CSVSNREPTYEQYF.

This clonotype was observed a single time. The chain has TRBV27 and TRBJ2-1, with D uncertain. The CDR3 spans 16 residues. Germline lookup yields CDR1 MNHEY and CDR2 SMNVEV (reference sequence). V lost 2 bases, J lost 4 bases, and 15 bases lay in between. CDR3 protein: CASSLNRAGLYNEQFF. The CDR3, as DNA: TGTGCCAGCAGTTTAAACCGGGCAGGTCTATACAATGAGCAGTTCTTC.

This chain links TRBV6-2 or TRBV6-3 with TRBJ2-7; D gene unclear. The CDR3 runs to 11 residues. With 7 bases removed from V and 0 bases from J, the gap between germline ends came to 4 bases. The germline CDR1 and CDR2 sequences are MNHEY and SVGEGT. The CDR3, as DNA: TGTGCCAGCACCAACTCCTACGAGCAGTACGTC. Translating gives CASTNSYEQYV.

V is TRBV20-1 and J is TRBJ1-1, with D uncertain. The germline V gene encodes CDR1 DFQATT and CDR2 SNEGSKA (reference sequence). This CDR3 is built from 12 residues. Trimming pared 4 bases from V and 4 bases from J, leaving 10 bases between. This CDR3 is CSATQTGTEAFF. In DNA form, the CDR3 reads TGCAGTGCTACTCAGACTGGCACTGAAGCTTTCTTT.

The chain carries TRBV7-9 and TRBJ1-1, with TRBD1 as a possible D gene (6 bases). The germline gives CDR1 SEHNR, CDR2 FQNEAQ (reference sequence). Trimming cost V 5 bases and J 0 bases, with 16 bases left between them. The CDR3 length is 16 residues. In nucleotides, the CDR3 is TGTGCCAGCAGCCTGAACAGGGCGGGACTGAACACTGAAGCTTTCTTT. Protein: CASSLNRAGLNTEAFF. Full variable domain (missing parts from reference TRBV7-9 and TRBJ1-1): DTGVSQNPRHKITKRGQNVTFRCDPISEHNRLYWYRQTLGQGPEFLTYFQNEAQLEKSRLLSDRFSAERPKGSFSTLEIQRTEQGDSAMYLCASSLNRAGLNTEAFFGQGTRLTVV.

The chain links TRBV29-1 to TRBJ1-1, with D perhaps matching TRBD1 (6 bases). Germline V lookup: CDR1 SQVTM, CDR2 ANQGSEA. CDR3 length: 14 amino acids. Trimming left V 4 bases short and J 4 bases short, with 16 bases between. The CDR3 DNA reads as TGCAGCGTTGGCCCGGGGGCCCTTGGCACTGAAGCTTTCTTT. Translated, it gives CSVGPGALGTEAFF.

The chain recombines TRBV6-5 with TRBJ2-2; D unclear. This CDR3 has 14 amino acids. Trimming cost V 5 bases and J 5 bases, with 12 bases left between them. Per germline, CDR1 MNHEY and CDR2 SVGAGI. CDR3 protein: CASSKGIGTGELFF. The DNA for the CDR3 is TGTGCCAGCAGTAAGGGAATCGGGACCGGGGAGCTGTTTTTT.

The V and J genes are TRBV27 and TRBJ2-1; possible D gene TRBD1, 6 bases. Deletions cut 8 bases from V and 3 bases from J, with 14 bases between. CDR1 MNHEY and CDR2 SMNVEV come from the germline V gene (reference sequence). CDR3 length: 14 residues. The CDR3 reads CASYTDRDYNEQFF. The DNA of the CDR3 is TGTGCCAGCTACACGGACAGAGACTACAATGAGCAGTTCTTC.

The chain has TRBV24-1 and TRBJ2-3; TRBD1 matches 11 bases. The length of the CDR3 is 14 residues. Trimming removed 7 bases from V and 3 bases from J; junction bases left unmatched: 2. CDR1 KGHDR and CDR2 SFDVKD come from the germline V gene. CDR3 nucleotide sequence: TGTGCCACCAGCGGGACAGGGGGGACAGATACGCAGTATTTT. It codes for CATSGTGGTDTQYF.